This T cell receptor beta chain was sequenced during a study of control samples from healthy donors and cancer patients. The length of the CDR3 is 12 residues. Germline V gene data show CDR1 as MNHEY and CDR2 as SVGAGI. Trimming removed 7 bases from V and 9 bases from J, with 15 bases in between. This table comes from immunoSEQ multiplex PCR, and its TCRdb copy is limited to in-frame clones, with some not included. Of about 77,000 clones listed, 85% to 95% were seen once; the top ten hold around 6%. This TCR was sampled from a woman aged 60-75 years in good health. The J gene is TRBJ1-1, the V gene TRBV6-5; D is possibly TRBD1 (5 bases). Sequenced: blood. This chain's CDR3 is CASTLNGGKAFF. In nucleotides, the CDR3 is TGTGCCAGCACTCTAAATGGGGGGAAAGCTTTCTTT.